Sequencing of this TCR beta chain was carried out in a study of control samples from healthy donors and cancer patients. TCRdb's table, derived via immunoSEQ multiplex PCR, lists solely in-frame clones and lacks some. In the table there are around 90,000 clones, about 82% of which are singletons. Germline CDR1 SGHVS, CDR2 FQNEAQ. The CDR3 is made up of 13 amino acids. Trimming took 5 bases from V and 4 from J, leaving 8 bases between them. This TCR derives from a man aged 25 to 40 in good health. V usage is TRBV7-8 and J usage is TRBJ2-2; D call uncertain. The specimen sequenced was blood. CDR3 in DNA: TGTGCCAGCAGCCCTCCCGGCACCGGGGAGCTGTTTTTT. This gives the protein CASSPPGTGELFF.